This entry lists 23 T cell receptor beta chains sequenced from one sample in a study of CD8+CD57+ T cells in acquired aplastic anemia. The TCR beta profiling, which covered VDJ combination and CDR3 sequence, was carried out using genomic DNA as the template. A single record per CDR3 protein comes from TCRdb applying MiXCR to the reads. The table has 150,000 to 200,000 distinct CDR3 sequences, roughly 50% seen once. CD8+CD57+ cell expansion, shown by flow cytometry, had occurred in the patients selected for sequencing. Source material: sorted CD4+, CD8+, or CD8+CD57+ T cells (not recorded which) from PBMCs. The receptor set was obtained from a human donor with aplastic anemia.

The chain links TRBV10-3 to TRBJ1-2; TRBD1 might be the D (5 bases). Trimming removed 7 bases from V and 3 bases from J, with 18 bases in between. The CDR3 extends over 15 amino acids. Germline CDR1 is ENHRY and CDR2 is SYGVKD. The CDR3 DNA sequence: TGTGCCATCAAAGAAGGCCCGGGGCAGGACTATGGCTACACCTTC. Translation: CAIKEGPGQDYGYTF.

The chain combines TRBV6-1 with TRBJ1-2; 8 nucleotides align to TRBD1. The V and J ends lost 6 bases and 7 bases, in that order; junction bases with no gene match: 7. Germline-derived CDR1 and CDR2 are MNHNS and SASEGT. The CDR3 is made up of 13 amino acids. CDR3 nucleotides: TGTGCCAGCAGAGATAGGACAGGGAGTGGCTACACCTTC. Translating gives CASRDRTGSGYTF.

This chain connects TRBV11-1 to TRBJ2-5; TRBD1 might be the D (6 bases). Deletions cut 0 bases from V and 1 base from J, with 15 bases between. This CDR3 has 17 residues. The germline V gene has CDR1 SGHAT and CDR2 FQDESV (reference sequence). CDR3 region: CASSLARGNRVQETQYF. In DNA, the CDR3 is TGTGCCAGCAGCTTAGCGAGGGGTAACAGGGTCCAAGAGACCCAGTACTTC.

The rearrangement links TRBV7-9 to TRBJ2-7; no reliable D call. The CDR3 consists of 13 residues. Germline CDR1 is SEHNR and CDR2 is FQNEAQ (reference sequence). V was shortened by 3 bases and J by 3 bases, with 9 bases between the two germline ends. The CDR3 DNA sequence: TGTGCCAGCAGCTTTGAACGGAACTACGAGCAGTACTTC. It translates to CASSFERNYEQYF.

The chain joins TRBV12-5 to TRBJ2-7; 10 bases match TRBD2. Germline-derived CDR1 and CDR2 are LGHNT and FRNRAP. The CDR3 sequence is 15 residues long. V shed 0 bases and J 4 bases; nucleotides not matched to a gene: 3. The CDR3 DNA follows: TGTGCTAGTGGTTTGGTACTAGCGGGAACTTACGAGCAGTACTTC. This translates into CASGLVLAGTYEQYF.

The table lists this clonotype with a count of one. The V and J genes are TRBV10-3 and TRBJ2-6; D ambiguous. The CDR3 has 11 amino acids. The V gene's germline CDR1 is ENHRY and CDR2 SYGVKD. Deletions cut 0 bases from V and 12 bases from J, with 3 bases between. This CDR3 reads CAISESGVLTF. In DNA form, the CDR3 reads TGTGCCATCAGTGAGTCCGGCGTCCTGACTTTC.

The chain joins TRBV20-1 to TRBJ2-4, with 11 bases matching TRBD2. Germline lookup yields CDR1 DFQATT and CDR2 SNEGSKA (reference sequence). The CDR3 runs to 15 residues. The J segment lost 0 bases and the V segment lost 5 bases, leaving 3 bases of the junction unmatched. CDR3 coding DNA: TGCAGTGCTGTTAGCGGGGGGGTAGCCAAAAACATTCAGTACTTC. This encodes CSAVSGGVAKNIQYF.

This clonotype has only a few counts. CDR3 bases: TGTGCCAGTAGTACGGACACTTATAGCAATCAGCCCCAGCATTTT. Residues: CASSTDTYSNQPQHF. This sequence joins TRBV19 and TRBJ1-5; tentatively, D is TRBD1 (5 bases). This CDR3 has 15 amino acids. CDR1 is LNHDA, CDR2 SQIVND, per germline (reference sequence). V was shortened by 4 bases and J by 0 bases, with 10 bases between the two germline ends.

This clonotype was picked up many times. The chain recombines TRBV7-3 with TRBJ2-3; TRBD2 agrees at 9 bases. CDR3 length: 14 residues. Per germline, CDR1 SGHTA and CDR2 FQGTGA. Trimming cost V 6 bases and J 0 bases; bases outside gene matches: 1. The CDR3 region is CASRLAGSTDTQYF. The CDR3 DNA sequence: TGTGCCAGCAGGCTAGCGGGGAGCACAGATACGCAGTATTTT.

The chain joins TRBV20-1 to TRBJ2-3; a possible D gene is TRBD2 (5 bases). Germline values: CDR1 DFQATT, CDR2 SNEGSKA (reference sequence). This CDR3 contains 11 residues. The ends were cut back, 6 bases at V and 4 bases at J, with 8 bases in the middle. CDR3 DNA: TGCAGTGCCGACGGGGCAGATACGCAGTATTTT. Encoded protein: CSADGADTQYF.

This chain uses TRBV5-4 with TRBJ2-2; D unresolved. Germline V gives CDR1 SGHNT, CDR2 YYREEE (reference sequence). This CDR3 has 14 residues. V gave up 2 bases and J gave up 1 base, with 6 bases separating them. This CDR3 reads CASSFGLNTGELFF. The CDR3 nucleotides are TGTGCCAGCAGCTTCGGGCTGAACACCGGGGAGCTGTTTTTT.

Remarks on this clonotype: Since a much larger clone is just one base distant, this may be a read error. The chain recombines TRBV5-1 with TRBJ2-3; D perhaps matches TRBD2 (6 bases). CDR1 and CDR2 (germline): SGHRS, YFSETQ. Deletions cut 1 base from V and 11 bases from J, with 14 bases between. The CDR3 is 13 residues long. The CDR3 loop reads CASSLQRRGEQYF. The CDR3 region has the DNA TGCGCCAGCAGCTTGCAGCGGAGGGGTGAGCAGTATTTT.

The table lists this clonotype with a count of one. The V and J genes are TRBV25-1 and TRBJ2-1, with D possibly matching TRBD2 (6 bases). The CDR3 extends over 16 amino acids. The germline gives CDR1 MGHDK, CDR2 SYGVNS. Deletions cut 6 bases from V and 1 base from J, with 16 bases between. CDR3 sequence reads: CASSLEWGVSYNEQFF. CDR3 coding DNA: TGTGCCAGCAGCTTAGAGTGGGGGGTTTCCTACAATGAGCAGTTCTTC.

This clonotype was counted between two and nine times. The chain links TRBV19 to TRBJ1-2; D call uncertain. V was cut by 6 bases and J by 0 bases, with 8 bases left in between. This CDR3 region has 13 residues. In germline, CDR1 is LNHDA, CDR2 SQIVND (reference sequence). This CDR3 is CASRVGPNYGYTF. In DNA form, the CDR3 reads TGTGCCAGTAGGGTGGGCCCTAACTATGGCTACACCTTC.

This rearrangement joins TRBV2 to TRBJ1-2; possible D gene TRBD1, 5 bases. Germline CDR1 SNHLY, CDR2 FYNNEI. Between the trimmed V and J ends, which lost 0 bases and 4 bases, there was a span of 9 bases. The length of the CDR3 is 14 residues. CDR3: CASSEAQGPYGYTF. CDR3 bases: TGTGCCAGCAGTGAAGCGCAGGGTCCCTATGGCTACACCTTC.

In its sample, this clonotype was seen many times. This chain uses TRBV20-1 with TRBJ2-1; TRBD2 matches 9 bases. Trimming at V came to 3 bases and at J to 5 bases, leaving 5 bases not matched to a gene. Germline assignment: CDR1 DFQATT and CDR2 SNEGSKA (reference sequence). This CDR3 contains 14 residues. The CDR3 nucleotides are TGCAGTGCTAGTGGGCGGGGGGGGAACAATGAGCAGTTCTTC. The encoded protein is CSASGRGGNNEQFF.

This clonotype was detected ten times or more. The gene calls are TRBV5-8 and TRBJ2-7; 9 bases match TRBD1. The CDR3 sequence is 14 residues long. Germline V lookup: CDR1 SGHTS, CDR2 YDEGEE. V shed 5 bases and J 2 bases; nucleotides not matched to a gene: 5. The CDR3 protein is CASRGTGKPYEQYF. The CDR3 nucleotides are TGTGCCAGCAGGGGGACAGGGAAACCCTACGAGCAGTACTTC.

This sequence joins TRBV20-1 and TRBJ1-6; D unclear. Trimming removed 5 bases from V and 6 bases from J, with 8 bases in between. Germline CDR1 reads DFQATT; CDR2 reads SNEGSKA (reference sequence). The length of the CDR3 is 12 residues. This CDR3 is CSARQANSPLHF. The CDR3 DNA reads TGCAGTGCTCGTCAGGCTAATTCACCCCTCCACTTT.

The chain joins TRBV12-3 or TRBV12-4 to TRBJ1-5; 7 bases fit TRBD1. With 3 bases clipped from V and 5 bases from J, the junction kept 7 bases outside the gene matches. This CDR3 contains 15 residues. This CDR3 is CASSFREGGYQPQHF. The CDR3 DNA follows: TGTGCCAGCAGTTTCCGAGAAGGGGGCTATCAGCCCCAGCATTTT.

This clonotype was seen only a few times. The DNA of the CDR3 is TGCGCCAGCAGCAAGGGGACGGGCAATCAGCCCCAGCATTTT. It yields the protein CASSKGTGNQPQHF. The rearrangement links TRBV4-1 to TRBJ1-5, with D possibly matching TRBD1 (5 bases). The CDR3 spans 14 residues. The germline V and J ends were trimmed by 5 bases and 2 bases, with 10 bases remaining between them. The V gene's germline CDR1 is MGHRA and CDR2 YSYEKL.

Regarding this clonotype: With a much larger clone just one base away, this may be a read error. This chain links TRBV6-1 with TRBJ2-7, with 9 positions matching TRBD1. Germline lookup yields CDR1 MNHNS and CDR2 SASEGT. This CDR3 has 15 residues. The CDR3 loop reads CASSRGQGSSYGQYF. The CDR3 nucleotides are TGTGCCAGCAGCCGCGGACAGGGGAGCTCCTACGGGCAGTACTTC.

Points on this clonotype: A much larger clone lies one base from this, so it may be a read error. The chain has TRBV7-8 and TRBJ1-5, with a possible D match to TRBD1 (6 bases). The V end was cut by 4 bases, the J end by 4 bases, with 14 bases between. The CDR3 is made up of 15 amino acids. Germline-derived CDR1 and CDR2 are SGHVS and FQNEAQ. The CDR3 bases are TGTGCCAGCAGCTCAAAAAGGGGGGGAAATCAGCCCCAGCATTTT. Its translation: CASSSKRGGNQPQHF.

The chain is built from TRBV7-2 and TRBJ2-1; TRBD2 is a possible D gene (6 bases). Looked up from germline, CDR1 is SGHTA and CDR2 is FQGNSA. V gave up 5 bases and J gave up 10 bases, with 18 bases separating them. The CDR3 spans 14 residues. In nucleotides, the CDR3 is TGTGCCAGCAGCCCGGGACTCCCCGAGAGAGAGCAGTTCTTC. The encoded protein is CASSPGLPEREQFF.